This note documents a single T cell receptor beta chain sequence. The antigen is undetermined. This record belongs to a study of T cell responses to AZD1222 COVID-19 vaccine. Study-level points and caveats: Among the donors, most were white British and more were female, and clonal diversity was possibly underestimated.

This CDR3 spans 14 amino acids. V lost 4 bases and J lost 7; bases outside the gene matches: 6. Germline-derived CDR1 and CDR2 are LGHNT and FRNRAP. Some clones are missing from TCRdb's copy, which holds only in-frame ones; the method was immunoSEQ multiplex PCR. The table lists roughly 180,000 clones, roughly 92% of them singletons. The specimen comprised peripheral blood, sampled 28 days after the second AZD1222 dose. The clonotype was recovered from an adult who received the AZD1222 COVID-19 vaccine. The chain employs TRBV12-5 and TRBJ1-5; 8 bases agree with TRBD1. In DNA form, the CDR3 reads TGTGCTAGTGGTTCCGGACAGGGCTGGCAGCCCCAGCATTTT. Translating it yields CASGSGQGWQPQHF.